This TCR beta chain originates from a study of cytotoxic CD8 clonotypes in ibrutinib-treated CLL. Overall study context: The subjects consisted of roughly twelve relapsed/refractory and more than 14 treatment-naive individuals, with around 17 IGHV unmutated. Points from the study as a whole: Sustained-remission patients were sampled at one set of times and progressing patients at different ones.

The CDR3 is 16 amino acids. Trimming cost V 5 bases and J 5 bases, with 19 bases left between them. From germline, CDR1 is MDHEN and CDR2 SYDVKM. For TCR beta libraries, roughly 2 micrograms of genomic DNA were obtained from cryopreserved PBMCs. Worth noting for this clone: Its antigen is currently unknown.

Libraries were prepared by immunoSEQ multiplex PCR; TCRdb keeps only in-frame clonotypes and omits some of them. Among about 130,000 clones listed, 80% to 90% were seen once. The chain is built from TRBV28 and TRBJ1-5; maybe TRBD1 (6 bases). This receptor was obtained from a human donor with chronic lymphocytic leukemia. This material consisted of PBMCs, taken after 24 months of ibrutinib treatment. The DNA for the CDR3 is TGTGCCAGCAGTACTCGACAGGTGAAAACACATCAGCCCCAGCATTTT. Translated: CASSTRQVKTHQPQHF.